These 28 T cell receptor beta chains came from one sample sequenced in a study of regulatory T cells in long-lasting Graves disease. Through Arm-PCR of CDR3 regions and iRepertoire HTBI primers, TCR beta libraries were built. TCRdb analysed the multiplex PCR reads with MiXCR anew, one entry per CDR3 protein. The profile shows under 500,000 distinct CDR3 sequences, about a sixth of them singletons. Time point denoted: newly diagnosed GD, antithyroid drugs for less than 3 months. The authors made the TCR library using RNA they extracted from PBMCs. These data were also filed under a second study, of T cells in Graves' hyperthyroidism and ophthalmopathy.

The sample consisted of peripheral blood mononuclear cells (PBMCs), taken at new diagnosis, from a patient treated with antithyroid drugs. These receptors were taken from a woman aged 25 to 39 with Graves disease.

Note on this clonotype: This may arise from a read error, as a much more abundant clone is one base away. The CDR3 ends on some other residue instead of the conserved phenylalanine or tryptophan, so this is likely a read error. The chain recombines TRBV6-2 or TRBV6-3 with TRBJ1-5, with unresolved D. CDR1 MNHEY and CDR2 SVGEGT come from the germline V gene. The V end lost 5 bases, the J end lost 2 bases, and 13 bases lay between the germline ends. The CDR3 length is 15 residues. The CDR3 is CASSPTVRGNQPQHS. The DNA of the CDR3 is TGTGCCAGCAGTCCTACTGTGCGAGGCAATCAGCCCCAGCATTCT.

The CDR3 DNA is TGTGCCAGCAGCCACTGGGGGGGCGCGAGCTATGGCTACACCTTC. Translation: CASSHWGGASYGYTF. The genes are TRBV7-9 and TRBJ1-2; a possible D gene is TRBD1 (6 bases). CDR1 is SEHNR, CDR2 FQNEAQ, per germline (reference sequence). The ends were cut back, 5 bases at V and 4 bases at J, with 17 bases in the middle. This CDR3 is 15 amino acids long.

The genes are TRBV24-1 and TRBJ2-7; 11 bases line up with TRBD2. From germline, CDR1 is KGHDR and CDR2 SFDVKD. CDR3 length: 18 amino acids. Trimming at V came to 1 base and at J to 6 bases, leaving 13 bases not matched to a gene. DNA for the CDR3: TGTGCCACCAGTGATTTACTAGCGGGAGATTTTCTTTGCGGCGAGCAGTACTTC. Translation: CATSDLLAGDFLCGEQYF.

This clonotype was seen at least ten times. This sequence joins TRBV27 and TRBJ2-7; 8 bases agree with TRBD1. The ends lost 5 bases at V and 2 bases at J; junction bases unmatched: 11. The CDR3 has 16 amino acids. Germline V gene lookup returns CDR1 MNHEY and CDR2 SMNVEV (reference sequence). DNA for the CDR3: TGTGCCAGCAGTCCTACCGAGACGGGACAGGCCTACGAGCAGTACTTC. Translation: CASSPTETGQAYEQYF.

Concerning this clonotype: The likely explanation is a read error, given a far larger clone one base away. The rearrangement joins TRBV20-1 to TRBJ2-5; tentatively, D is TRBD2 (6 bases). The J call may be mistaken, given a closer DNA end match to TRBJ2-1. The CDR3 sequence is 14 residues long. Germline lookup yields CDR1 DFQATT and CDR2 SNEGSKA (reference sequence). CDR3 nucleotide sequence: TGCAGTGCTAAGACCCTAGGCGGGACCGACGAGCAGTTCTTC. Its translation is CSAKTLGGTDEQFF.

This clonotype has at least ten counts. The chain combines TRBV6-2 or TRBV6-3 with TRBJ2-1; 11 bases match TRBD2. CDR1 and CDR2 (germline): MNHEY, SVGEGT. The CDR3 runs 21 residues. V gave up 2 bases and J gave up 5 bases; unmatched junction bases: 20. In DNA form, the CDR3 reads TGTGCCAGCAGTTACCGCCGGGGGGTTAGCGGGAGGGCCGAGTCCGACAATGAGCAGTTCTTC. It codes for CASSYRRGVSGRAESDNEQFF.

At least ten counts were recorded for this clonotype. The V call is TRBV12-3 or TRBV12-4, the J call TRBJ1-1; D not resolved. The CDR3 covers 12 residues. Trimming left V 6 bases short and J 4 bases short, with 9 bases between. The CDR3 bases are TGTGCCAGCAGCCCCTTTGGCACTGAAGCTTTCTTT. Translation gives CASSPFGTEAFF.

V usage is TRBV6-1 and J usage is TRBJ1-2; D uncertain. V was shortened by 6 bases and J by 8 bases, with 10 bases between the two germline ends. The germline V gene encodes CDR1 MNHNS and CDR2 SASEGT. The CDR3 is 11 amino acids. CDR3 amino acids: CASRQGLGYTF. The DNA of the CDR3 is TGTGCCAGCAGGCAAGGGTTAGGCTACACCTTC.

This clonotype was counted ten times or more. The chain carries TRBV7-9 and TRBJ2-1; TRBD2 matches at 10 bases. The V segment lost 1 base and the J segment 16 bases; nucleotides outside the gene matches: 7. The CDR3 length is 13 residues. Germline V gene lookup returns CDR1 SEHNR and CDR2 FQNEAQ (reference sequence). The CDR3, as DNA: TGTGCCAGCAGCTTAGATTCTAGCGGGAGAATCTTCTTC. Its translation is CASSLDSSGRIFF.

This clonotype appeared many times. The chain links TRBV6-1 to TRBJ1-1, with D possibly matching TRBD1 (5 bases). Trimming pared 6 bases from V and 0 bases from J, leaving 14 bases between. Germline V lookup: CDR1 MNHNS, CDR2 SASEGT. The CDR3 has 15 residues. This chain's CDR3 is CASRRDRTLNTEAFF. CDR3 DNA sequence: TGTGCCAGCAGACGAGACCGGACACTGAACACTGAAGCTTTCTTT.

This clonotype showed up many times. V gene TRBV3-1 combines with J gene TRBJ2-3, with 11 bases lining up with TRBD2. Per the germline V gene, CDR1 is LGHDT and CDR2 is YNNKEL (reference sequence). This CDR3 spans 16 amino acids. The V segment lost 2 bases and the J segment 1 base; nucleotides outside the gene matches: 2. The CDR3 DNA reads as TGTGCCAGCAGCCAACTAGCGGGAGGACGCACAGATACGCAGTATTTT. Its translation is CASSQLAGGRTDTQYF.

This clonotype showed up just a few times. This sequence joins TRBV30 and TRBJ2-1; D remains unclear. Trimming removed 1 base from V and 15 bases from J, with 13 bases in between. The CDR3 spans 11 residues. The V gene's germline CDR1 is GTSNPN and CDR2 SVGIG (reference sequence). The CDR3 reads CAWSDQLSLFF. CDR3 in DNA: TGTGCCTGGAGTGATCAGCTGAGTCTGTTCTTC.

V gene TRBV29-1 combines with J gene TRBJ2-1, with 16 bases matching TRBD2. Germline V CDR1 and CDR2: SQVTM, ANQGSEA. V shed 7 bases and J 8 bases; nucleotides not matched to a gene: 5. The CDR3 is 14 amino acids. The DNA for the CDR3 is TGCAGCGCAACGGGACTAGCGGGGGGGGATGAGCAGTTCTTC. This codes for CSATGLAGGDEQFF.

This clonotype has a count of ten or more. CDR3 loop: CASSPTTGATSYGYTF. The CDR3 bases are TGCGCCAGCAGCCCGACGACAGGCGCCACTTCCTATGGCTACACCTTC. This chain links TRBV5-1 with TRBJ1-2; TRBD1 might be the D (6 bases). This CDR3 comprises 16 residues. Germline CDR1 and CDR2: SGHRS and YFSETQ. V gave up 4 bases and J gave up 4 bases, with 20 bases separating them.

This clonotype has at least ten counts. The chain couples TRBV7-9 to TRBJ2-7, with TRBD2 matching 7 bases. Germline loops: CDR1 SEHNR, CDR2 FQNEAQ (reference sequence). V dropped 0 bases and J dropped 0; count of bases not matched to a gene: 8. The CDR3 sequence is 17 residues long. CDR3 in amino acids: CASSLASGGSISYEQYF. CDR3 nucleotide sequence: TGTGCCAGCAGCTTAGCGTCGGGCGGGAGCATCTCCTACGAGCAGTACTTC.

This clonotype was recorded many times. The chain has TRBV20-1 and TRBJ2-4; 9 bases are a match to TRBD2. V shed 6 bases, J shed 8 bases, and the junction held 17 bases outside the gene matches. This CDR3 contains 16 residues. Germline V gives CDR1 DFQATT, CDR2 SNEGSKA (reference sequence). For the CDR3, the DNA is TGCAGTGCCCAAAGCTTGGAGGCTAGCGGGAAGTACATTCAGTACTTC. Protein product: CSAQSLEASGKYIQYF.

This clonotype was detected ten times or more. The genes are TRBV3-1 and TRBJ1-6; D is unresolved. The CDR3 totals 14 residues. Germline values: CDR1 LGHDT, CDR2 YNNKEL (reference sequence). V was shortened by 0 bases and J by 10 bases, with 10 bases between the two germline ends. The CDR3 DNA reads TGTGCCAGCAGCCAAGAGAACAGCGGGTCACCCCTCCACTTT. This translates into CASSQENSGSPLHF. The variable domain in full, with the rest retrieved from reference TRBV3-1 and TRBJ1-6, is DTAVSQTPKYLVTQMGNDKSIKCEQNLGHDTMYWYKQDSKKFLKIMFSYNNKELIINETVPNRFSPKSPDKAHLNLHINSLELGDSAVYFCASSQENSGSPLHFGNGTRLTVT.

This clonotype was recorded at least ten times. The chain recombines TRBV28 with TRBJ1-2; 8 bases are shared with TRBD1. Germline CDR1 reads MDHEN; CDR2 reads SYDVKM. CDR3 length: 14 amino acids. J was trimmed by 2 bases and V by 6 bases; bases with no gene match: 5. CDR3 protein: CASRRQGTNYGYTF. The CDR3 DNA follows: TGTGCCAGCAGGAGACAGGGGACAAACTATGGCTACACCTTC.

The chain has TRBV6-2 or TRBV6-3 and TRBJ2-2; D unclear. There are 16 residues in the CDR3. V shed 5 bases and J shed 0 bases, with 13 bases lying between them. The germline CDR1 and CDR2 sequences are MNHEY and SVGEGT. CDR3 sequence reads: CASSEFVDPNTGELFF. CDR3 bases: TGTGCCAGCAGTGAGTTTGTGGATCCGAACACCGGGGAGCTGTTTTTT.

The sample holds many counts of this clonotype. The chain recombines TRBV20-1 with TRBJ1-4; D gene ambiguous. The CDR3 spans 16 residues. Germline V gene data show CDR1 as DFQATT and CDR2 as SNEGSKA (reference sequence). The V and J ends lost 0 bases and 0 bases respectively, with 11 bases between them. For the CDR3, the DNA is TGCAGTGCTAGAGATGTAGCAGGCGCAACTAATGAAAAACTGTTTTTT. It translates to CSARDVAGATNEKLFF.

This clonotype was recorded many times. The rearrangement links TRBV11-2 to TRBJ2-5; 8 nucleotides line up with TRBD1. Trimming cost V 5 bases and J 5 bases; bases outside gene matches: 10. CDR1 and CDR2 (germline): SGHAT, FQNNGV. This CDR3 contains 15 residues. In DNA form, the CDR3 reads TGTGCCAGCAGCCCATTCAGGGGGCGCGGGGAGACCCAGTACTTC. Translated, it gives CASSPFRGRGETQYF.

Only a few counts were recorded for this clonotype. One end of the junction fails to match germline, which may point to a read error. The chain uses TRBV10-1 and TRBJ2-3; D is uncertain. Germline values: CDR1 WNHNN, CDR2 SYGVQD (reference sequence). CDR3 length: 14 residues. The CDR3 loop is CASSYSGPTDTQYF. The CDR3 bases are TGTGCCAGCAGTTACTCAGGCCCCACAGATACGCAGTATTTT.

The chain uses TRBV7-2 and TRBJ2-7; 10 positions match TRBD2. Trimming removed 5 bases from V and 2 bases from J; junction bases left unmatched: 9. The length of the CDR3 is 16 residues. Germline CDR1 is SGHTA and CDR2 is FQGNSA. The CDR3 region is CASSPDSGRRAYEQYF. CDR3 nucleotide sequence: TGTGCCAGCAGCCCAGATAGCGGGAGGCGCGCCTACGAGCAGTACTTC. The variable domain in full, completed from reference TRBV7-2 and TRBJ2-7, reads GAGVSQSPSNKVTEKGKDVELRCDPISGHTALYWYRQSLGQGLEFLIYFQGNSAPDKSGLPSDRFSAERTGGSVSTLTIQRTQQEDSAVYLCASSPDSGRRAYEQYFGPGTRLTVT.

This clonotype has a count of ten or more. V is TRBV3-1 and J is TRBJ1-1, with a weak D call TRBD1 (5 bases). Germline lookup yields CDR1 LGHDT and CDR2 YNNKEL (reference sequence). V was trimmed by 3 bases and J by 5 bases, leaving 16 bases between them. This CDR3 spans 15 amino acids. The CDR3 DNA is TGTGCCAGCAGCCATCCATATCCTCAGGGTACTGAAGCTTTCTTT. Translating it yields CASSHPYPQGTEAFF.

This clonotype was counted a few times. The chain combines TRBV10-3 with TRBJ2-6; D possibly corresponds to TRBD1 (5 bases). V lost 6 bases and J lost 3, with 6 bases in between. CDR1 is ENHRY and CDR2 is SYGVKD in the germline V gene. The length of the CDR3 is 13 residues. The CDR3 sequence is CAIRGLGANVLTF. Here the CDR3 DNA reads TGTGCCATCAGGGGGCTTGGGGCCAACGTCCTGACTTTC.

The CDR3 sequence is CASSRPGSGEQFF. The DNA of the CDR3 is TGTGCCAGCAGTCGCCCCGGGTCAGGGGAGCAGTTCTTC. The chain couples TRBV28 to TRBJ2-1; the D gene is possibly TRBD1 (5 bases). This CDR3 spans 13 amino acids. Trimming left V 5 bases short and J 10 bases short, with 15 bases between. Germline values: CDR1 MDHEN, CDR2 SYDVKM.

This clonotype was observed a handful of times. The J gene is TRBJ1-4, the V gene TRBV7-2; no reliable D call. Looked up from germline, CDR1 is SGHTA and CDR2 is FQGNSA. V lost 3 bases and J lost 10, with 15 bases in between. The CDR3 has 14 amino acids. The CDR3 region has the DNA TGTGCCAGCAGCTTGGACGGACTAGACGGAAAACTGTTTTTT. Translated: CASSLDGLDGKLFF.

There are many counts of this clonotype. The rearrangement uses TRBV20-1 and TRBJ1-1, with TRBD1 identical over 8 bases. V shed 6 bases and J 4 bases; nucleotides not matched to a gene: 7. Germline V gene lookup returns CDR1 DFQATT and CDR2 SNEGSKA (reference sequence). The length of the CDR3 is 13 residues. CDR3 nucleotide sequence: TGCAGTGCCACCGGACAGGGAGTCACTGAAGCTTTCTTT. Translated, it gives CSATGQGVTEAFF.